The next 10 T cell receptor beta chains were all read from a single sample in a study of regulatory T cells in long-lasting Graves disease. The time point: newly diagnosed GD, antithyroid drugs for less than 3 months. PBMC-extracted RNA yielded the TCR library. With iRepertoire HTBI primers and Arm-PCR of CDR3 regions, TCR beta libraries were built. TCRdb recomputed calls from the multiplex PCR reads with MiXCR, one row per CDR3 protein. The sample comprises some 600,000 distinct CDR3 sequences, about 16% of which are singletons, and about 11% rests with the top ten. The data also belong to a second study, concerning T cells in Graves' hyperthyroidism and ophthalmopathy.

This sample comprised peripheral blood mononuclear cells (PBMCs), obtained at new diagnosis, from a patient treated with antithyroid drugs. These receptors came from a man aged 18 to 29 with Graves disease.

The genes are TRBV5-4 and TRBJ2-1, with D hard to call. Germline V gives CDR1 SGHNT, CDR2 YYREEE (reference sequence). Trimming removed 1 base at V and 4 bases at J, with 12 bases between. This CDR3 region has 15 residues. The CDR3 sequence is CASSLTTQPYNEQFF. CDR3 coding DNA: TGTGCCAGCAGCTTGACAACCCAACCATACAATGAGCAGTTCTTC.

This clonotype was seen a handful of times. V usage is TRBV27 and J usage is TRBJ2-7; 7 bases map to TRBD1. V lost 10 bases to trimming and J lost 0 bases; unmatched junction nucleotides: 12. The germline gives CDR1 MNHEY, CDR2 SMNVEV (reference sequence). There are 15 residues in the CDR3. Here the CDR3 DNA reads TGTGCCATCGCCCTAGGGGCAGGGGGCTCCTACGAGCAGTACTTC. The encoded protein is CAIALGAGGSYEQYF.

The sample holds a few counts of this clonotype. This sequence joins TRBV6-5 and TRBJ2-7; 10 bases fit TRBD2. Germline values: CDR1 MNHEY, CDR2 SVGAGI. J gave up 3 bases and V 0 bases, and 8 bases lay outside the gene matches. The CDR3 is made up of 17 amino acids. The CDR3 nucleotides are TGTGCCAGCAGTTACTCAGGGCTAGCGGGAGTATTCTACGAGCAGTACTTC. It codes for CASSYSGLAGVFYEQYF.

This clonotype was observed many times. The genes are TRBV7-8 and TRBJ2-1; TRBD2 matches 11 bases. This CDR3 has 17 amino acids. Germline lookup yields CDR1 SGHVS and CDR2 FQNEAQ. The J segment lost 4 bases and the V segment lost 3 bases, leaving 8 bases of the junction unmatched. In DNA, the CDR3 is TGTGCCAGCAGCTTGGGAGCCGGGACTAGCGGATACAATGAGCAGTTCTTC. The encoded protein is CASSLGAGTSGYNEQFF.

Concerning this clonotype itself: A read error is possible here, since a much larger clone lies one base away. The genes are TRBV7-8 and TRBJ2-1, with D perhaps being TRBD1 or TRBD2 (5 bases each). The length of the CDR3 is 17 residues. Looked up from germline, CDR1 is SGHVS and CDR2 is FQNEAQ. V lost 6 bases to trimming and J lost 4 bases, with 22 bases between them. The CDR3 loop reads CASSLYEGSGPYNEQFF. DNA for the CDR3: TGTGCCAGCAGTTTATACGAGGGGAGCGGCCCTTACAATGAGCAGTTCTTC. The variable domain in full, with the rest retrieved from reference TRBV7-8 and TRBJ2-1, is GAGVSQSPRYKVAKRGQDVALRCDPISGHVSLFWYQQALGQGPEFLTYFQNEAQLDKSGLPSDRFFAERPEGSVSTLKIQRTQQEDSAVYLCASSLYEGSGPYNEQFFGPGTRLTVL.

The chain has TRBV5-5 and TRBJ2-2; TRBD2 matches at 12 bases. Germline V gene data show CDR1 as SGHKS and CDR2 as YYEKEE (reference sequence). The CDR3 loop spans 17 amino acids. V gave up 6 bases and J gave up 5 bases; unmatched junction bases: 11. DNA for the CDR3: TGTGCCAGCACTCTACTAGCGGGAGGCCAAATTACCGGGGAGCTGTTTTTT. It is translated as CASTLLAGGQITGELFF.

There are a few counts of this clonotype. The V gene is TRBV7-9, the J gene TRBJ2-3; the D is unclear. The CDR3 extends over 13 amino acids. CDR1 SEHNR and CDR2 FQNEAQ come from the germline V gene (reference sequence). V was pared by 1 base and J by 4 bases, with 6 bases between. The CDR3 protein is CASSLDTPDTQYF. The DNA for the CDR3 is TGTGCCAGCAGCTTAGACACTCCAGATACGCAGTATTTT.

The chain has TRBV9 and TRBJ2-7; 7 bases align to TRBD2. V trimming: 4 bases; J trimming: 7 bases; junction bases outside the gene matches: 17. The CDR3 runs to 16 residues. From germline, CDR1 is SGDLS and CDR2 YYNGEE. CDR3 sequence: CASSPHLVGGPEEQYF. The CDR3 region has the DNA TGTGCCAGCAGCCCACACTTGGTGGGAGGGCCGGAAGAGCAGTACTTC.

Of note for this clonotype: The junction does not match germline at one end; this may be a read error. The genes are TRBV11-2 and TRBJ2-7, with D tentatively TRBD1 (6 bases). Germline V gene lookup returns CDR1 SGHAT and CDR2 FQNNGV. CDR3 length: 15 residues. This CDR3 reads CASEPTGRSSYEQHF. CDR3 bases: TGTGCCAGCGAACCGACAGGACGGAGCTCCTACGAGCAGCACTTC.

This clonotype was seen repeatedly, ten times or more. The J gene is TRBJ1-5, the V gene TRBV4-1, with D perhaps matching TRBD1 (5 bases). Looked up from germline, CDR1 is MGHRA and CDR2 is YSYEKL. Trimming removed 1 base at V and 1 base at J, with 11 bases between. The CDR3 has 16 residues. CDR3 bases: TGCGCCAGCAGCCAAGCTCACGGGGGGAGCAATCAGCCCCAGCATTTT. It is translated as CASSQAHGGSNQPQHF.